The clone carrying this TCR beta chain occurred many times. This sample stems from a study of molecular identifiers for immune sequencing clone quantification. TCRdb re-derived calls from the PCR reads in MiXCR, one entry per CDR3 protein. This sample carries 9,500 to 15,000 distinct CDR3 sequences, around 18% of them seen once, and the ten largest clones take 1.3% to 1.5%. Looked up from germline, CDR1 is MNHEY and CDR2 is SMNVEV (reference sequence). The CDR3 runs to 15 residues. Trimming took off 6 bases at V and 3 bases at J, with 18 bases between the two ends. The V gene is TRBV27, the J gene TRBJ2-7; D is possibly TRBD2 (6 bases). This receptor was taken from a human donor in good health. Some libraries in this study had Jurkat cell RNA spiked in. Sequenced input: naive CD8+ T cells from blood, with Jurkat cell RNA spiked in. The subset here: FACS-sorted CD8+CD4-CCR7+CD45RA+ naive T cells. This chain's CDR3 is CASRTAGTYIYEQYF. In DNA, the CDR3 is TGTGCCAGCAGAACTGCCGGGACTTACATCTACGAGCAGTACTTC.